These 5 T cell receptor beta chains originate from one sample sequenced in a study of cytomegalovirus exposure and HLA in healthy donors. In the PCR, 60 Vbeta and 13 Jbeta primers were used. TCRdb keeps only in-frame clones here, not all; method: immunoSEQ multiplex PCR. This sample has about 270,000 clones; more than 80% occur once, and the top ten carry around 4.2%. The sequenced material came from PBMCs. Receptors originate from a man between 35 and 55 years old in good health and CMV-seropositive.

To note about this clone: Germline is not matched at one junction end, which may reflect a read error. The chain uses TRBV7-7 and TRBJ2-5; D not resolved. The CDR3 runs to 14 residues. Germline V gene data show CDR1 as SSHAT and CDR2 as FNYEAQ (reference sequence). Here the CDR3 reads CASSPNPGQETQYF. CDR3 sequence (DNA): TGTGCTAGCAGCCCAAATCCGGGCCAAGAGACCCAGTACTTC.

The chain links TRBV4-1 to TRBJ1-1; D gene ambiguous. The germline CDR1 and CDR2 sequences are MGHRA and YSYEKL. Deletions cut 3 bases from V and 0 bases from J, with 8 bases between. CDR3 length: 14 residues. In nucleotides, the CDR3 is TGCGCCAGCAGCCACGCGACTATGAACACTGAAGCTTTCTTT. This sequence encodes CASSHATMNTEAFF.

The CDR3 DNA is TGTGCCAGCAGCTCCACCGGGACTAGCGGGTTTCTTGATGAGCAGTTCTTC. It codes for CASSSTGTSGFLDEQFF. The chain links TRBV7-3 to TRBJ2-1; 12 bases line up with TRBD2. This CDR3 has 17 amino acids. Germline V gives CDR1 SGHTA, CDR2 FQGTGA. The V gene end was trimmed by 4 bases and the J gene end by 8 bases; junction bases not matched to a gene: 12.

The rearrangement uses TRBV5-4 and TRBJ2-7; 8 bases fit TRBD1. The V segment lost 4 bases and the J segment 3 bases; nucleotides outside the gene matches: 6. Germline CDR1 SGHNT, CDR2 YYREEE (reference sequence). This CDR3 has 14 residues. CDR3 in DNA: TGTGCCAGCAGCCCCGGGACAGGTTTCTACGAGCAGTACTTC. It codes for CASSPGTGFYEQYF.

The gene calls are TRBV29-1 and TRBJ2-7; D may be TRBD2 (7 bases). This CDR3 contains 13 residues. V was cut by 7 bases and J by 0 bases, with 13 bases left in between. Germline assignment: CDR1 SQVTM and CDR2 ANQGSEA. CDR3 sequence: CSAEGGSSYEQYF. CDR3 DNA sequence: TGCAGCGCAGAGGGGGGGAGCTCCTACGAGCAGTACTTC.